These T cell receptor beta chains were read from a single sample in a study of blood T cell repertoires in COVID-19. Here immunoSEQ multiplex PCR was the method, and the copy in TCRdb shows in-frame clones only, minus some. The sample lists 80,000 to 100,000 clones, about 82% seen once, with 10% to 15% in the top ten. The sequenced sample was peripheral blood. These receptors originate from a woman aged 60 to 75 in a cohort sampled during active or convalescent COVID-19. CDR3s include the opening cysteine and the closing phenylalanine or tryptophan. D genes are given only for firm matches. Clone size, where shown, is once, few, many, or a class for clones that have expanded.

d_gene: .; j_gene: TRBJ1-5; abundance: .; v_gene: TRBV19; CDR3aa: CASSIGQSNQPQHF; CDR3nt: TGTGCCAGTAGTATCGGACAGAGCAATCAGCCCCAGCATTTT
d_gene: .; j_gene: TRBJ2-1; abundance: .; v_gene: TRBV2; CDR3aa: CANSFRRGIGEQFF; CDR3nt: TGTGCCAACTCGTTCCGGAGGGGCATCGGTGAGCAGTTCTTC
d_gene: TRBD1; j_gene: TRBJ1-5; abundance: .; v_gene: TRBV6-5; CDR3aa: CASSRQGGSNQPQHF; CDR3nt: TGTGCCAGCAGTCGACAGGGCGGGAGCAATCAGCCCCAGCATTTT
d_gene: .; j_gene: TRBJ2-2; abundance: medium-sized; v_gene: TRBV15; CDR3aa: CATSFRLTGELFF; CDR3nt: TGTGCCACCAGCTTCCGACTAACCGGGGAGCTGTTTTTT
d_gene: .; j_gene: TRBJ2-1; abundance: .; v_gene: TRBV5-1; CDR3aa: CASSLIPSSSYNEQFF; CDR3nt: TGCGCCAGCAGCTTGATCCCCTCCAGCTCCTACAATGAGCAGTTCTTC
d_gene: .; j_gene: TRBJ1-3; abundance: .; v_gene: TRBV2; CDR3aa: CASTVQSSGNTIYF; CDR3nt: TGTGCCAGCACCGTACAGTCCTCTGGAAACACCATATATTTT
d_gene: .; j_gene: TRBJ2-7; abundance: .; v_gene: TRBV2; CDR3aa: CASRGGDRGEQYF; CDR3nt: TGTGCCAGCAGAGGGGGGGACCGGGGCGAGCAGTACTTC
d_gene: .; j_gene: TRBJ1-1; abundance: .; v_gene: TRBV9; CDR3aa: CASSVTSGSEAFF; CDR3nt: TGTGCCAGCAGCGTAACCTCAGGATCTGAAGCTTTCTTT
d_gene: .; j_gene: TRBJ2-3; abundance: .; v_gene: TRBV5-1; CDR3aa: CASSLLDLNRGTQYF; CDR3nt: TGCGCCAGCAGCTTGCTCGACTTGAATCGGGGTACGCAGTATTTT
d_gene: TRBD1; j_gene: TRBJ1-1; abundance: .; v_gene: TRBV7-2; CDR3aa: CASSLTGGATEAFF; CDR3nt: TGTGCCAGCAGCTTGACAGGGGGCGCGACTGAAGCTTTCTTT
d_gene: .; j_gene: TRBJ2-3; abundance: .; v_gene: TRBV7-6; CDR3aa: CASSLGVGLRVGGRTDTQYF; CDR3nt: TGTGCCAGCAGCTTAGGGGTAGGCCTGCGCGTAGGAGGCCGGACAGATACGCAGTATTTT
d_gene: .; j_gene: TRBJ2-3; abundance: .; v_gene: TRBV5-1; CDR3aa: CASSSHQTASTDTQYF; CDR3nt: TGCGCCAGCAGCTCTCACCAGACAGCTAGCACAGATACGCAGTATTTT
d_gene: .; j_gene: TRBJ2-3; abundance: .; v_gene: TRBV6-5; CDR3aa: CASSLAWSTDTQYF; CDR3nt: TGTGCCAGCAGCCTAGCGTGGAGCACAGATACGCAGTATTTT
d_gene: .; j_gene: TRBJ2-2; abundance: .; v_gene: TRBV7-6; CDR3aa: CASSGAFTGELFF; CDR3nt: TGTGCCAGCAGCGGAGCCTTCACCGGGGAGCTGTTTTTT
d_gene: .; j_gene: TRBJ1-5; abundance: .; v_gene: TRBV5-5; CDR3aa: CASSLDRNHSNQPQHF; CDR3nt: TGTGCCAGCAGCTTGGACAGAAATCATAGCAATCAGCCCCAGCATTTT
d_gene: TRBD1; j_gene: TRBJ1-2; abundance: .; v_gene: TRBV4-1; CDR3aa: CASSQDGQGARGYTF; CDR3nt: TGCGCCAGCAGCCAAGATGGACAGGGGGCAAGGGGCTACACCTTC
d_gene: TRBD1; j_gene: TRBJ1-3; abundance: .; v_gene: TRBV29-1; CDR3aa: CSAGGDSSGNTIYF; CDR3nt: TGCAGCGCCGGAGGGGACAGCTCTGGAAACACCATATATTTT
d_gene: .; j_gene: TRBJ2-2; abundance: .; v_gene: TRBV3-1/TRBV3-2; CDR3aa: CASSQAGTSTGELFF; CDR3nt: TGTGCCAGCAGCCAAGCCGGGACTTCCACCGGGGAGCTGTTTTTT
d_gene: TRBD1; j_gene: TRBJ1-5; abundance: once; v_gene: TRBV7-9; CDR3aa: CASSLEGQGAQHF; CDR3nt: TGTGCCAGCAGCTTAGAGGGACAGGGGGCCCAGCATTTT
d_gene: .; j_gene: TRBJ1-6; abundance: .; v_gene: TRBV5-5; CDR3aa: CASTSGSSYNSPLHF; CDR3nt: TGTGCCAGCACCTCCGGGAGTTCCTATAATTCACCCCTCCACTTT
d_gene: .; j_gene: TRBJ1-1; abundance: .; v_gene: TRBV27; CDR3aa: CASSLTTVGNTEAFF; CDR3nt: TGTGCCAGCAGTCTCACGACAGTGGGAAACACTGAAGCTTTCTTT
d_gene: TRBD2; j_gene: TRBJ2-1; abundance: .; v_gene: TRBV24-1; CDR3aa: CATSDLVCLAGVCEQFF; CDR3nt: TGTGCCACCAGTGATTTAGTGTGTCTAGCGGGAGTGTGTGAGCAGTTCTTC
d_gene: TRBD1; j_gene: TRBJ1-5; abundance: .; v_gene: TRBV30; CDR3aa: CAWSGTGLNNQPQHF; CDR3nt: TGTGCCTGGAGTGGGACAGGGTTGAACAATCAGCCCCAGCATTTT
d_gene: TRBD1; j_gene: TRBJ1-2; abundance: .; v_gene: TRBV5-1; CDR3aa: CASSKSTGGADGYTF; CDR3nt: TGCGCCAGCAGCAAGTCGACAGGGGGCGCGGATGGCTACACCTTC
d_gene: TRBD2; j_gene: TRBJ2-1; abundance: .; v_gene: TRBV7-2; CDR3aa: CASSFGTSGDNNEQFF; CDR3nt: TGTGCCAGCAGCTTTGGGACTAGCGGCGATAACAATGAGCAGTTCTTC
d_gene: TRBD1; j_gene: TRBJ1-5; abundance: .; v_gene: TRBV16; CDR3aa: CASNEQGTSNQPQHF; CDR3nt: TGTGCCAGCAACGAACAGGGGACAAGCAATCAGCCCCAGCATTTT
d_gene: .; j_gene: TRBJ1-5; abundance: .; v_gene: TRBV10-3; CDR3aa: CATRGGVNSNQPQHF; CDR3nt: TGTGCCACACGGGGGGGGGTTAATAGCAATCAGCCCCAGCATTTT
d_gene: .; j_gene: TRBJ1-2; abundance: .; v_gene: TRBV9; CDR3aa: CASSVEGGRGYTF; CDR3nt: TGTGCCAGCAGCGTAGAGGGGGGGCGAGGCTACACCTTC
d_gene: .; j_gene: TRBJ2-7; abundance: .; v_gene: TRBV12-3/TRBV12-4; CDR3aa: CASKRTFKNEQYF; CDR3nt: TGTGCCAGCAAACGAACTTTTAAGAACGAGCAGTACTTC
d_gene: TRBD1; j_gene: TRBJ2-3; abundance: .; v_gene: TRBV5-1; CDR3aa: CASSTTGDTQYF; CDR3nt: TGCGCCAGCAGCACGACAGGGGATACGCAGTATTTT
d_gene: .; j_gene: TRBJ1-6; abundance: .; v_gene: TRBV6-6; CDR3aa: CASSYGEKSPLHF; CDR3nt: TGTGCCAGCAGTTACGGGGAGAAATCACCCCTCCACTTT
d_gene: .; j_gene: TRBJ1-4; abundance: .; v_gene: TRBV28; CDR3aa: CASSLSQDEKLFF; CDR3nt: TGTGCCAGCAGTTTGAGTCAGGATGAAAAACTGTTTTTT
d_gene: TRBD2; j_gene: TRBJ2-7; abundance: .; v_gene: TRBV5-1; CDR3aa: CASSSTSGRYEQYF; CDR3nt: TGCGCCAGCAGCTCCACTAGCGGGAGGTACGAGCAGTACTTC
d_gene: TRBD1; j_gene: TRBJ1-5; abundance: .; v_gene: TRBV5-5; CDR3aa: CASSATPQGVGNQPQHF; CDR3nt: TGTGCCAGCAGCGCCACTCCACAGGGGGTGGGTAATCAGCCCCAGCATTTT
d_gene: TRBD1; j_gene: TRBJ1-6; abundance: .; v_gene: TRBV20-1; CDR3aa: CSASGTGNSPLHF; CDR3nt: TGCAGTGCTAGTGGGACAGGGAATTCACCCCTCCACTTT
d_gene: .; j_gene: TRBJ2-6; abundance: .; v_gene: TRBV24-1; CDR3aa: CATSGGVSGANVLTF; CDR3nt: TGTGCCACCAGCGGCGGGGTCTCTGGGGCCAACGTCCTGACTTTC
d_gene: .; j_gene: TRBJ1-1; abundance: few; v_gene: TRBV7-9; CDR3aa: CASSLGSTVAFF; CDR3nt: TGTGCCAGCAGCTTGGGGTCGACAGTAGCTTTCTTT
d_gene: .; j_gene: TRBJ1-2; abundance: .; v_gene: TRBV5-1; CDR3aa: CASSLEGIQGADYGYTF; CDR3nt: TGCGCCAGCAGCTTGGAGGGCATTCAGGGCGCTGACTATGGCTACACCTTC
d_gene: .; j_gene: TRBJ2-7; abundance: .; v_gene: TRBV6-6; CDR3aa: CASSSLQGNEQYF; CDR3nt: TGTGCCAGCAGTTCCCTCCAGGGTAACGAGCAGTACTTC
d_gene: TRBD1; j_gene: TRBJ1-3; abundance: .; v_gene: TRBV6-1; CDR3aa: CASSAGQGISGNTIYF; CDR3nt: TGTGCCAGCAGTGCTGGACAGGGCATCTCTGGAAACACCATATATTTT
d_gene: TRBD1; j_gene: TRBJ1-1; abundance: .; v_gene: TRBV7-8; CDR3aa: CASSLAGTGGITEAFF; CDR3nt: TGTGCCAGCAGCTTAGCAGGGACAGGAGGAATCACTGAAGCTTTCTTT
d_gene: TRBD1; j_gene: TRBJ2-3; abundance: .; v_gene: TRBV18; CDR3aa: CASSPRQGSEAIHRVDTQYF; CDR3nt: TGTGCCAGCTCACCTCGACAGGGAAGTGAGGCCATCCACCGGGTAGATACGCAGTATTTT
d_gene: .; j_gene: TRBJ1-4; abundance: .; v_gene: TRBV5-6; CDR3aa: CASSSTLDSVATNEKLFF; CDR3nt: TGTGCCAGCAGCTCGACCTTAGACTCAGTTGCAACTAATGAAAAACTGTTTTTT
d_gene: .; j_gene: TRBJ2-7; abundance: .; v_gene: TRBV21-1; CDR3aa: CASSNPGTVSYEQYF; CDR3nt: TGTGCCAGCAGCAACCCCGGGACAGTCTCCTACGAGCAGTACTTC
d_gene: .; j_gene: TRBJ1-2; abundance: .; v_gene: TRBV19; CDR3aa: CASSITTDSGYTF; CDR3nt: TGTGCCAGTAGTATAACGACCGACTCGGGCTACACCTTC
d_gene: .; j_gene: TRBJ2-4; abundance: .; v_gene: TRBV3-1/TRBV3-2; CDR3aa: CASSRPFLAKNIQYF; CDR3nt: TGTGCCAGCAGCCGTCCGTTTCTAGCCAAAAACATTCAGTACTTC
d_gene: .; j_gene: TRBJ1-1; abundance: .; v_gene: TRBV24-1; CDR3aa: CATSDSGELNTEAFF; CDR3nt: TGTGCCACCAGTGATTCTGGAGAATTGAACACTGAAGCTTTCTTT
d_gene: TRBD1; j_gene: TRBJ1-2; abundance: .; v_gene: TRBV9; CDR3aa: CASSSGQPLGYGYTF; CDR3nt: TGTGCCAGCAGCTCGGGACAGCCCCTGGGCTATGGCTACACCTTC
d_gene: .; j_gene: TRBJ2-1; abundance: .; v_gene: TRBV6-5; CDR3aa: CASSLLGEQFF; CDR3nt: TGTGCCAGCAGCCTCCTAGGTGAGCAGTTCTTC
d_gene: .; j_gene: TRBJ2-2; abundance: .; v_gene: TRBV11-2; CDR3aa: CASSSGSTGELFF; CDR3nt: TGTGCCAGCAGTTCCGGTAGTACCGGGGAGCTGTTTTTT
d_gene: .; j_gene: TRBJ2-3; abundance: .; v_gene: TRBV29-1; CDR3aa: CSAPSVASDHSTDTQYF; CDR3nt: TGCAGCGCACCCTCCGTGGCTAGCGATCATAGCACAGATACGCAGTATTTT
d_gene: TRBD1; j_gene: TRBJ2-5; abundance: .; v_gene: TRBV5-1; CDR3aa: CASSLGDSWETQYF; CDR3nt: TGCGCCAGCAGCTTGGGGGACAGTTGGGAGACCCAGTACTTC
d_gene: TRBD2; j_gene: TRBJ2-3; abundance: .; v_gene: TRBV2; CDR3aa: CASSELRWAGVADTQYF; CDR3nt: TGTGCCAGCAGTGAACTCCGATGGGCGGGAGTAGCTGATACGCAGTATTTT
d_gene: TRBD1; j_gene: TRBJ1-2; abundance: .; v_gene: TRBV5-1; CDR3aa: CASSTGTGGYYGYTF; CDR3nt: TGCGCCAGCAGCACGGGGACAGGAGGATACTATGGCTACACCTTC
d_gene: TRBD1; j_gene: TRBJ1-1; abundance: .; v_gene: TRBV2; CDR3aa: CASSGDRANTEAFF; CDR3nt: TGTGCCAGCAGTGGGGACAGGGCAAACACTGAAGCTTTCTTT
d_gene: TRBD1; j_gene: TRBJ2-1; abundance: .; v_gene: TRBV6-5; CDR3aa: CASSSGQGVTKQFF; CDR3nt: TGTGCCAGCAGTTCGGGACAGGGGGTGACAAAGCAGTTCTTC
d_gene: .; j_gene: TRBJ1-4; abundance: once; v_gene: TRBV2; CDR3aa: CASSKSTAQLFF; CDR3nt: TGTGCCAGCAGTAAGAGTACCGCACAACTGTTTTTT
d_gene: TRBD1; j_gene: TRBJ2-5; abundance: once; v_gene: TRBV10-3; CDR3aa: CAISEMGTGHFLQETQYF; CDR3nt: TGTGCCATCAGTGAGATGGGGACAGGGCATTTTCTCCAAGAGACCCAGTACTTC
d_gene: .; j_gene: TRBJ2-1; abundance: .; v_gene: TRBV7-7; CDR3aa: CASSPSLRNEQFF; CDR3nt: TGTGCTAGCAGCCCGAGTCTGAGGAATGAGCAGTTCTTC